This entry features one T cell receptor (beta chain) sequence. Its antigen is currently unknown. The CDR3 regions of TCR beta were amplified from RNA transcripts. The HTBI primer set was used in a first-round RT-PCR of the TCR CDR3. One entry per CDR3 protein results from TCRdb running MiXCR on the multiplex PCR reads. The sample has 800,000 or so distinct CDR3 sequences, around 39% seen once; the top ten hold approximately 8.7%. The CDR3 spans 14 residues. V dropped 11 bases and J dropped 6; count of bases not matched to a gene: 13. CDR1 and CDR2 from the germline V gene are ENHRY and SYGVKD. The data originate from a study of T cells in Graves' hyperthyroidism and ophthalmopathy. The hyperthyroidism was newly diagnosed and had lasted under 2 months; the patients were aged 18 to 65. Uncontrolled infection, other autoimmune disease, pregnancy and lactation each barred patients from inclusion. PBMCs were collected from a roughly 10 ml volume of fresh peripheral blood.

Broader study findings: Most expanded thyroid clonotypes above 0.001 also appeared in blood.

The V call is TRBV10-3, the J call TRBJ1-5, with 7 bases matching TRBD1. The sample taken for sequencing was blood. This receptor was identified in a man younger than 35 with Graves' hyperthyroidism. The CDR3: CAGKRQGRAQPQHF. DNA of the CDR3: TGTGCCGGAAAAAGACAGGGCCGGGCTCAGCCCCAGCATTTT.